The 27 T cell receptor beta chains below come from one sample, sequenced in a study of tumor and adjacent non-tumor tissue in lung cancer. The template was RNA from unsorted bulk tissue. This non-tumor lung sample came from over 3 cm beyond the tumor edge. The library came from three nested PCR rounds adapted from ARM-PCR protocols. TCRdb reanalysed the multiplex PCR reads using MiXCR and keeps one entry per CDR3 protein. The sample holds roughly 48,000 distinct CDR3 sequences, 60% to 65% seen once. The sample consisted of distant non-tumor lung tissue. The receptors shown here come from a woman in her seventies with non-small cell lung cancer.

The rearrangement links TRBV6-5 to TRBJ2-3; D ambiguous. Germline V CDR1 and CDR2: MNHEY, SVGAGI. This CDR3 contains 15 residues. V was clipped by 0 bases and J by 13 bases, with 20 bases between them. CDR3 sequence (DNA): TGTGCCAGCAGTTACTCGCTTATGAACACAGATACAGAGTATTTT. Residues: CASSYSLMNTDTEYF.

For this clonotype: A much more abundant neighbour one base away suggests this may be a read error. The CDR3 DNA reads as TGCAGTGCTAGAGATGTTGGGGATCGGCAGACCTTCTCTGGAAACACCATATATTTT. Encoded protein: CSARDVGDRQTFSGNTIYF. This chain joins TRBV20-1 and TRBJ1-3; D gene ambiguous. Germline V gene lookup returns CDR1 DFQATT and CDR2 SNEGSKA (reference sequence). The V end was cut by 0 bases, the J end by 0 bases, with 21 bases between. The CDR3 runs to 19 residues.

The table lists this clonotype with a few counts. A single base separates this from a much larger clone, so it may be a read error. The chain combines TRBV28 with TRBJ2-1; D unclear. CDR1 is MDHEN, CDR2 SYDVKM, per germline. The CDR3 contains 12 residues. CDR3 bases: TGTGTCAGCAGACATGGGTACAATGAGCAGTTCTTC. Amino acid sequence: CVSRHGYNEQFF. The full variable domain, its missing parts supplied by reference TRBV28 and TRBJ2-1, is DVKVTQSSRYLVKRTGEKVFLECVQDMDHENMFWYRQDPGLGLRLIYFSYDVKMKEKGDIPEGYSVSREKKERFSLILESASTNQTSMYLCVSRHGYNEQFFGPGTRLTVL.

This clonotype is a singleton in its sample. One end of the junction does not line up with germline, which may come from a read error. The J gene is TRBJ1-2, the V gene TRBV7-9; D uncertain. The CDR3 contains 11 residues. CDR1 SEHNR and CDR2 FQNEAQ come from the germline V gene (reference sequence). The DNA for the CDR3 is TGTACCAGCAGCTTAAACTTTGGCTACACCTTC. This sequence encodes CTSSLNFGYTF.

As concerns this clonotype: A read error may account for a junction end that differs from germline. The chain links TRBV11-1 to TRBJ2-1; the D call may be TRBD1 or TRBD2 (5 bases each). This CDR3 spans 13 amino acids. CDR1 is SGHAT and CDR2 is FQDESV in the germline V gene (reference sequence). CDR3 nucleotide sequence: TGTGCCAACACCCCGGGACCCGTCGGTGAGCGGTTCTTC. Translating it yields CANTPGPVGERFF.

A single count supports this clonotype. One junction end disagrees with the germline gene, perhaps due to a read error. The CDR3 region is CNALEGESQYF. In DNA form, the CDR3 reads TGCAATGCCCTAGAGGGAGAGAGCCAGTACTTC. The chain combines TRBV20-1 with TRBJ2-5; tentative D call: TRBD2 (5 bases). Germline V gives CDR1 DFQATT, CDR2 SNEGSKA (reference sequence). The CDR3 length is 11 residues.

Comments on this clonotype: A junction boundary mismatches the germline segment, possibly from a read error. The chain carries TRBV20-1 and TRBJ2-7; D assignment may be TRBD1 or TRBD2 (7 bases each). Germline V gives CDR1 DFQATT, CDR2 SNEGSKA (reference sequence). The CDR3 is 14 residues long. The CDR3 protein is CSGLRGGNPYGQYF. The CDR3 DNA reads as TGCAGCGGTCTCAGGGGGGGGAATCCCTACGGGCAGTATTTC.

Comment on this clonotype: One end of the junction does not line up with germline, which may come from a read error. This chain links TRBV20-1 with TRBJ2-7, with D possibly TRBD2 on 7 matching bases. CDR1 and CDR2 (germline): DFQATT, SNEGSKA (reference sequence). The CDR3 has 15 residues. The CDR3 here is CSASLTGGSEYDQYF. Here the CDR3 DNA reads TGCAGTGCTAGTTTGACAGGCGGGAGTGAGTACGACCAGTATTTC.

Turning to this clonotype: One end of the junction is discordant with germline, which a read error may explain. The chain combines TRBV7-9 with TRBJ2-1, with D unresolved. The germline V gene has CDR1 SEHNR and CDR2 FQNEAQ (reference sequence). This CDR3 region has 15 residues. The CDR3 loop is CVSVPAAVGNNEQFF. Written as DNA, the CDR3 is TGTGTCAGCGTTCCGGCGGCGGTCGGCAACAATGAGCAGTTCTTC. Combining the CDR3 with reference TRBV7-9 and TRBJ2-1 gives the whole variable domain DTGVSQNPRHKITKRGQNVTFRCDPISEHNRLYWYRQTLGQGPEFLTYFQNEAQLEKSRLLSDRFSAERPKGSFSTLEIQRTEQGDSAMYLCVSVPAAVGNNEQFFGPGTRLTVL.

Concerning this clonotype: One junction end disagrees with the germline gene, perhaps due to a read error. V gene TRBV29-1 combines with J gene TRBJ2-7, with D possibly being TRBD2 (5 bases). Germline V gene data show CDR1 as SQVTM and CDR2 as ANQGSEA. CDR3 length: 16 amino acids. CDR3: CSVEDSGRTGSYEQYF. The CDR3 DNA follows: TGCAGTGTTGAAGATTCGGGCAGGACTGGATCCTACGAGCAGTACTTC.

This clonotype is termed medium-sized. The CDR3 sequence is CSGHLAGRRTDTQYF. The CDR3 nucleotides read TGCAGCGGCCATCTAGCGGGACGAAGAACAGATACGCAGTATTTT. The chain joins TRBV29-1 to TRBJ2-3, with 9 positions matching TRBD2. The CDR3 covers 15 residues. Germline loops: CDR1 SQVTM, CDR2 ANQGSEA. V gave up 7 bases and J gave up 3 bases; unmatched junction bases: 11.

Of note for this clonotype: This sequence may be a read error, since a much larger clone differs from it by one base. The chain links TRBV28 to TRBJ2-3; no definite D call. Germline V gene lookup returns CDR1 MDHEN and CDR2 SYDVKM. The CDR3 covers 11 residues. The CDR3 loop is CASSSKDTRYF. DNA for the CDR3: TGTGCCAGCAGTAGTAAGGATACGCGGTATTTT.

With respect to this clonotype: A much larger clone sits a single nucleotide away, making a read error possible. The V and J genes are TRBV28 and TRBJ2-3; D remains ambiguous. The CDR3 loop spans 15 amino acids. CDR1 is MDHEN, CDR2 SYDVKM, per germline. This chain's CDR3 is CANSLGLASTDTQYF. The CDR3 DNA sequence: TGTGCCAACAGTTTAGGCCTTGCGAGCACAGATACGCAGTATTTT.

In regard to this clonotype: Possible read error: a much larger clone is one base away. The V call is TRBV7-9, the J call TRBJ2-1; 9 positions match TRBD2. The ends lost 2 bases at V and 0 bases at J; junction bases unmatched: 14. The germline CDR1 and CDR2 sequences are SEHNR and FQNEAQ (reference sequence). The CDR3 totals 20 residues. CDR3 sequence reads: CASSLRSVASGKPSYNEQFF. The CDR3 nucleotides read TGTGCCAGCAGCTTAAGGTCGGTCGCTAGCGGGAAACCCTCCTACAATGAGCAGTTCTTC.

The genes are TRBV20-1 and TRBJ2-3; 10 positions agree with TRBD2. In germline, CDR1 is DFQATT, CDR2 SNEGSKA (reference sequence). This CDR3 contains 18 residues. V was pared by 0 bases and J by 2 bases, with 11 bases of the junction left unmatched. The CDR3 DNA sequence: TGCAGTGCTAGAGATACTAGCGGGACGACTTTCTACACAGATACGCAGTATTTT. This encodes CSARDTSGTTFYTDTQYF.

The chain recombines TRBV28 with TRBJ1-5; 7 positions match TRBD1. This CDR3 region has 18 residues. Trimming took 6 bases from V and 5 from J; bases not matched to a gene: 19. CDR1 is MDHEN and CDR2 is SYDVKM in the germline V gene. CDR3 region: CASSLLPGTARSDQPQHF. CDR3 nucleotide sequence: TGTGCCAGCAGCCTCTTACCTGGGACAGCCCGGAGCGATCAGCCCCAGCATTTT.

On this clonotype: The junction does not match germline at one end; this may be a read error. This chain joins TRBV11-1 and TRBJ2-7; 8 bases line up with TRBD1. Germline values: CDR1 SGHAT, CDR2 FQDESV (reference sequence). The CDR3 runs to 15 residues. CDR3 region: CASSFRDRSHYEQYF. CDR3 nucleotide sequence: TGTGCCAGTAGCTTCCGGGACAGGAGTCACTACGAGCAGTACTTC.

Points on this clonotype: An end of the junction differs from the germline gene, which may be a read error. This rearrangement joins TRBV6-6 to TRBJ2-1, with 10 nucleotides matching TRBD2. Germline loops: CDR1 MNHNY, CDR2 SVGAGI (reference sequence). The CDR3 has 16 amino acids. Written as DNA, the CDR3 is TGTGCCAGCACTTCTAGCCTAGCGGGAGCTCCGGGGGAGCATTTCTTC. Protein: CASTSSLAGAPGEHFF.

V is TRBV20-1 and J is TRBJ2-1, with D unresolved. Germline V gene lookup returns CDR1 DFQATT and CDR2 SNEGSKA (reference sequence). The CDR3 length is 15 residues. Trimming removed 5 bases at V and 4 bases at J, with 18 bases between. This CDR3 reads CSAPSSMARYNEQFF. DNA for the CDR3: TGCAGTGCTCCAAGCTCAATGGCGAGGTACAATGAGCAGTTCTTC.

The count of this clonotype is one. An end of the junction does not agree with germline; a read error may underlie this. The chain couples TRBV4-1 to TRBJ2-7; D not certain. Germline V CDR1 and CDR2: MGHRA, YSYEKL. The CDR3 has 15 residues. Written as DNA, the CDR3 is TGCGCCAGCAGCCAAGAGGCTTTACAATCCTACGAGCAATACTTC. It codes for CASSQEALQSYEQYF.

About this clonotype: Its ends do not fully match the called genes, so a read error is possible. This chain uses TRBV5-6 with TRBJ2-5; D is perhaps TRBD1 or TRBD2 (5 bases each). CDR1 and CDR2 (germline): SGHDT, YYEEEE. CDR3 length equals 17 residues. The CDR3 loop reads CASSLLFAGRGQGTQYF. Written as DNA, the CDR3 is TGTGCCAGCAGCTTGCTATTCGCAGGGCGAGGGCAAGGGACCCAGTACTTC.

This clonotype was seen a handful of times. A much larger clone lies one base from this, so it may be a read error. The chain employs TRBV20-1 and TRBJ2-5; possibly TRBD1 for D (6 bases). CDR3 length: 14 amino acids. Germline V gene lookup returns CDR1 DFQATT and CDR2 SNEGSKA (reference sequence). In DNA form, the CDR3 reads TGCAGTACTAGAAATCCAACAGGGTACGAGACCCAGTACTTC. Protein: CSTRNPTGYETQYF.

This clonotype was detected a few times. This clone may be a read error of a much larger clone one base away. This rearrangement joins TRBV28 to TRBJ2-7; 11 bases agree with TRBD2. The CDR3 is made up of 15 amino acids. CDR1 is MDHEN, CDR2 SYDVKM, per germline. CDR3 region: CASTPTSGSNYKQYF. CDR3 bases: TGTGCCAGCACCCCAACTAGCGGGAGTAACTACAAGCAGTACTTC. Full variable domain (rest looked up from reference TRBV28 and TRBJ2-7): DVKVTQSSRYLVKRTGEKVFLECVQDMDHENMFWYRQDPGLGLRLIYFSYDVKMKEKGDIPEGYSVSREKKERFSLILESASTNQTSMYLCASTPTSGSNYKQYFGPGTRLTVT.

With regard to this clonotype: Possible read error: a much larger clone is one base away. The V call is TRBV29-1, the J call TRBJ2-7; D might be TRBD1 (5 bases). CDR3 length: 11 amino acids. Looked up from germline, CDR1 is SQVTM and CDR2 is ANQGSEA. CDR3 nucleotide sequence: TGCAGCGTTGGGGCTAGGGGCGAGCACTACTTC. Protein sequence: CSVGARGEHYF.

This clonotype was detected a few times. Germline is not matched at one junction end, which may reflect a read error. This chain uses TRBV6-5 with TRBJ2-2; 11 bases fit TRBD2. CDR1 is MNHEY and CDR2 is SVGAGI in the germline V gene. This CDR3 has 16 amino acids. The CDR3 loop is CSSGLAGGPNIGELFF. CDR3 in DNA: TGTTCCAGCGGTTTAGCGGGAGGGCCGAACATCGGGGAGCTGTTTTTT.

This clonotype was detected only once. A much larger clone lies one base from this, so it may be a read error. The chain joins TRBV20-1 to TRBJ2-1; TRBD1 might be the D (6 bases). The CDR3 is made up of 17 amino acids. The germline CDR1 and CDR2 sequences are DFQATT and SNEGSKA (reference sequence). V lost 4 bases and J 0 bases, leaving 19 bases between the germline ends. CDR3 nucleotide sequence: TGCAGTGCTACATCGGTGGTGGGACAAATCTCCTACAATGAGCAGTTCTTC. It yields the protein CSATSVVGQISYNEQFF.

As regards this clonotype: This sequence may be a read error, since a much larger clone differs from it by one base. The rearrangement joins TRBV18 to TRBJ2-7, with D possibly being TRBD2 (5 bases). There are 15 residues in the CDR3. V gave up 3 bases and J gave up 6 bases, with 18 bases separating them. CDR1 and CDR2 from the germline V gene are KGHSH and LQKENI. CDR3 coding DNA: TGTGCCAGCTCACCCCAAAGCGGATTAACCTGCGAGCAGTACTTC. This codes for CASSPQSGLTCEQYF.